This TCR beta chain was retrieved from a study of OX40 agonist ivuxolimab in advanced cancers. Study information: The patients received agonistic anti-OX40 (CD134) antibody ivuxolimab. At 0.01 to 10 mg/kg, ivuxolimab was administered intravenously to patients every 2 weeks.

Patients were excluded for autoimmune disease history or systemic immunosuppression. With baseline, cycle 4 day 1, and cycle 7 day 1 as timepoints, blood was sampled. Method: immunoSEQ multiplex PCR; TCRdb's copy keeps in-frame clones and lacks some. The repertoire has 45,000 to 55,000 clones, about 81% of them found once; the top ten carry 1.5% to 2%. The sequencing here drew on CD4+ or CD8+ T cells sorted from blood, taken in a trial of the OX40 agonist ivuxolimab. The TCR sequence derives from an adult with an advanced solid tumor such as melanoma, head and neck, liver or kidney cancer.

The CDR3 DNA reads as TGTGCCTGGAGTGTCAGTGGGTTTAGCAATCAGCCCCAGCATTTT. It yields the protein CAWSVSGFSNQPQHF. The rearrangement joins TRBV30 to TRBJ1-5; D gene uncertain. The V end lost 0 bases, the J end lost 0 bases, and 9 bases lay between the germline ends. Looked up from germline, CDR1 is GTSNPN and CDR2 is SVGIG (reference sequence). This CDR3 spans 15 amino acids.